This entry lists 9 T cell receptor beta chains sequenced from one sample in a study of T cell responses to AZD1222 COVID-19 vaccine. The method was immunoSEQ multiplex PCR; TCRdb's version includes in-frame clones alone and lacks a portion of them. The sample shows approximately 150,000 clones, around 90% of them seen only once. Sequencing used peripheral blood, obtained 28 days after the second AZD1222 dose. The receptors stem from an adult who received the AZD1222 COVID-19 vaccine.

The chain carries TRBV7-9 and TRBJ1-3; D uncertain. Between the trimmed V and J ends, which lost 7 bases and 4 bases, there was a span of 8 bases. The CDR3 length is 12 residues. Germline lookup yields CDR1 SEHNR and CDR2 FQNEAQ (reference sequence). As DNA, the CDR3 is TGTGCCAGCACCATGAAAGGAAACACCATATATTTT. Its protein product is CASTMKGNTIYF.

This chain links TRBV5-1 with TRBJ2-3, with TRBD2 matching over 9 bases. The germline CDR1 and CDR2 sequences are SGHRS and YFSETQ. V was pared by 6 bases and J by 4 bases, with 6 bases of the junction left unmatched. This CDR3 has 14 amino acids. The CDR3 reads CASKSGGLPDTQYF. CDR3 coding DNA: TGCGCCAGCAAGAGCGGGGGGTTGCCAGATACGCAGTATTTT. Full variable domain (remainder filled in from reference TRBV5-1 and TRBJ2-3): KAGVTQTPRYLIKTRGQQVTLSCSPISGHRSVSWYQQTPGQGLQFLFEYFSETQRNKGNFPGRFSGRQFSNSRSEMNVSTLELGDSALYLCASKSGGLPDTQYFGPGTRLTVL.

This chain connects TRBV29-1 to TRBJ2-1; 7 nucleotides agree with TRBD1. V lost 3 bases to trimming and J lost 1 base; unmatched junction nucleotides: 3. Per the germline V gene, CDR1 is SQVTM and CDR2 is ANQGSEA. CDR3 length equals 14 residues. This chain's CDR3 is CSVDRGRSYNEQFF. The CDR3 DNA reads TGCAGCGTTGATAGGGGGCGGTCCTACAATGAGCAGTTCTTC.

As regards this clone: This same CDR3 is encoded by further DNA sequences in the sample. V is TRBV10-3 and J is TRBJ1-4, with no clear D. Germline V gene data show CDR1 as ENHRY and CDR2 as SYGVKD. This CDR3 is built from 12 residues. Trimming shortened V by 2 bases and J by 6 bases, and 4 bases separated the two germline ends. The CDR3 protein is CAISEGDEKLFF. CDR3 DNA: TGTGCCATCAGTGAGGGGGATGAAAAACTGTTTTTT.

The V and J genes are TRBV6-5 and TRBJ1-4, with D uncertain. Germline loops: CDR1 MNHEY, CDR2 SVGAGI. There are 15 residues in the CDR3. Trimming pared 4 bases from V and 4 bases from J, leaving 13 bases between. The CDR3 protein is CASSSFLGFNEKLFF. The CDR3 nucleotides read TGTGCCAGCAGTTCCTTCTTGGGTTTTAATGAAAAACTGTTTTTT.

The chain links TRBV20-1 to TRBJ2-1, with 9 bases lining up with TRBD2. Losses at the gene ends were 6 bases for V and 1 base for J; bases not matched to a gene: 7. The CDR3 is 15 amino acids. CDR1 and CDR2 (germline): DFQATT, SNEGSKA (reference sequence). The CDR3 here is CSASSGGDSYNEQFF. The CDR3 region has the DNA TGCAGTGCCAGTAGCGGGGGAGATTCCTACAATGAGCAGTTCTTC.

V and J are TRBV7-2 and TRBJ2-4; 8 nucleotides line up with TRBD1. Trimming removed 5 bases from V and 4 bases from J; junction bases left unmatched: 7. Germline assignment: CDR1 SGHTA and CDR2 FQGNSA. The CDR3 covers 15 residues. CDR3 protein: CASSPTRQGKNIQYF. CDR3 sequence (DNA): TGTGCCAGCAGCCCTACACGACAGGGGAAAAACATTCAGTACTTC.

This sequence joins TRBV20-1 and TRBJ1-5; 9 nucleotides align to TRBD1. CDR1 and CDR2 (germline): DFQATT, SNEGSKA (reference sequence). Trimming at V came to 3 bases and at J to 5 bases, leaving 8 bases not matched to a gene. This CDR3 spans 15 amino acids. The CDR3 bases are TGCAGTGCTAGTTCCGGGACAGGGTCGGATCAGCCCCAGCATTTT. As protein: CSASSGTGSDQPQHF.

The chain carries TRBV12-3 or TRBV12-4 and TRBJ2-1; D is possibly TRBD2 (5 bases). Trimming pared 6 bases from V and 10 bases from J, leaving 10 bases between. The CDR3 consists of 11 residues. CDR3 nucleotides: TGTGCCAGCAGCAACCGAGGGGAGCAGTTCTTC. Its translation: CASSNRGEQFF.